The source of this TCR beta chain is a study of T cell changes during pregnancy in multiple sclerosis. This CDR3 contains 15 residues. The V and J ends lost 7 bases and 1 base respectively, with 15 bases between them. Germline lookup yields CDR1 SNHLY and CDR2 FYNNEI. Generated by immunoSEQ multiplex PCR, the TCRdb table keeps only in-frame clones and is missing some. This table holds about 54,000 clones, 91% found once. Specimen: peripheral blood, collected after pregnancy. This chain joins TRBV2 and TRBJ2-3; D uncertain. This receptor was identified in a female donor in good health, enrolled as a control in a pregnancy study. The CDR3 spells CASKVNGWGTDTQYF. The CDR3 DNA is TGTGCCAGCAAGGTGAACGGGTGGGGCACAGATACGCAGTATTTT.